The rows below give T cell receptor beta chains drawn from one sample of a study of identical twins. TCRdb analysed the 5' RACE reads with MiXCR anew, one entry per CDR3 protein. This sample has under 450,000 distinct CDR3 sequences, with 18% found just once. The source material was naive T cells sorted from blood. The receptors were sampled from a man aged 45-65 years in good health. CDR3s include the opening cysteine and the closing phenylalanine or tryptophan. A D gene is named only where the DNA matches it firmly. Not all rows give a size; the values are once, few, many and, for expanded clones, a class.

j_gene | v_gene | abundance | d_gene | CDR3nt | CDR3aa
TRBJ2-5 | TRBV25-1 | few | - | TGTGCCAGCAGTGAATGGAGGGGGACCCAGTACTTC | CASSEWRGTQYF
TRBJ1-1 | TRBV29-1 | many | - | TGCAGCGTTGGTCAGAGCACTGAAGCTTTCTTT | CSVGQSTEAFF
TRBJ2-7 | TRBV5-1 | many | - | TGCGCCAGCAGCTTAAACAGCCACGAGCAGTACTTC | CASSLNSHEQYF
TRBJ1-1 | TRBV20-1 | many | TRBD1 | TGCAGTGCTACGACAGGGGTAGTCGGCACTGAAGCTTTCTTT | CSATTGVVGTEAFF
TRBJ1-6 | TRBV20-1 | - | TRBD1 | TGCAGTGGACAGGGGAATTCACCCCTCCACTTT | CSGQGNSPLHF
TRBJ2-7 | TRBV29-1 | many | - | TGCAGCGTTACGGGACGGGATCCCTACGAGCAGTACTTC | CSVTGRDPYEQYF
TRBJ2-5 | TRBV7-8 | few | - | TGTGCCCTGAAATGGACTACCCGCGAGAAAGGGCGGCAAGAGACCCAGTACTTC | CALKWTTREKGRQETQYF
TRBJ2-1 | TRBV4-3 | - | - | TGCGCCAGCAGCCACGAAGGGGGGGCGCCCTCCTACAATGAGCAGTTCTTC | CASSHEGGAPSYNEQFF
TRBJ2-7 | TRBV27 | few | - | TGTGCCAGCAGTTTTGGGCAGGGGTTCTACGAGCAGTACTTC | CASSFGQGFYEQYF
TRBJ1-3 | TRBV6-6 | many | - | TGTGCCAGCACCCAAGGAAACACCATATATTTT | CASTQGNTIYF
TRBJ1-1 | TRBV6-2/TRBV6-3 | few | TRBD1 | TGTGCCAGCAGTTACGGACAGGATGGTTTGAACACTGAAGCTTTCTTT | CASSYGQDGLNTEAFF
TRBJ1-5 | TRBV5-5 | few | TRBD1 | TGTGCCAGCAGCTTGGACACCGGGACAGGGGCATGGCCCCAGCATTTT | CASSLDTGTGAWPQHF
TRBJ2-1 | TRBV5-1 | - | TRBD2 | TGCGCCAGCAGCTTGGGTGCTAGCGGGAGGTTCTACAATGAGCAGTTCTTC | CASSLGASGRFYNEQFF
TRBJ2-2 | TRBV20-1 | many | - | TGCAGTGCTATTCGGGGTGCCGGGGAGCTGTTTTTT | CSAIRGAGELFF
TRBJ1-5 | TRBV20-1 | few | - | TGCAGTGCCCAAACAGGAAGTTTTAGTACACTGAATCAGCCCCAGCATTTT | CSAQTGSFSTLNQPQHF
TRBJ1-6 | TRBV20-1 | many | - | TGCAGTGCTAGACAGGGGTTGACACCCCTCCACTTT | CSARQGLTPLHF
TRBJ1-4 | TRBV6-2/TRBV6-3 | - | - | TGTGCCAGCAGTCCCCCACGGTTCAGGGGCGGTGAAAAACTGTTTTTT | CASSPPRFRGGEKLFF
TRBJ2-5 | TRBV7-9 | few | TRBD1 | TGTGCCAGCAGCCCCCGCGACAGGGCCACGCAGACCCAGTACTTC | CASSPRDRATQTQYF
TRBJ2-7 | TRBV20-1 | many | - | TGCAGTGCTAGAGACAGCCGGACAAATCTGTCCCCCGAGCAGTACTTC | CSARDSRTNLSPEQYF
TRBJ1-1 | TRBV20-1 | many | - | TGCAGTGCTAGTTCCCCTCGGACGGGGAACACTGAAGCTTTCTTT | CSASSPRTGNTEAFF
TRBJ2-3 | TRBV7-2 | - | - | TGTGCCAGCAGCTTACTCTGCACAGATACGCAGTATTTT | CASSLLCTDTQYF
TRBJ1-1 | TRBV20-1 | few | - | TGCAGTGCCCCCGTCCAGGGCTTACCGAACACTGAAGCTTTCTTT | CSAPVQGLPNTEAFF
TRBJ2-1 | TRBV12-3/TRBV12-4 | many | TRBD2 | TGTGCCAGCAGTTTAGTAGCGGGGGTGTCCTACAATGAGCAGTTCTTC | CASSLVAGVSYNEQFF
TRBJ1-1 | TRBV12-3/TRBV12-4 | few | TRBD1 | TGTGCCAGCATTCTGGACAGGGGAGGTGAGGCTTTCTTT | CASILDRGGEAFF
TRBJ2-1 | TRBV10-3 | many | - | TGTGCCATCAGAGAAGAGGGTGGGACCTACAATGAGCAGTTCTTC | CAIREEGGTYNEQFF
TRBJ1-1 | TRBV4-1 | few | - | TGCGCCAGCAGCCAGCCGCTAGCAAATGTCGCGGCTTTCTTT | CASSQPLANVAAFF
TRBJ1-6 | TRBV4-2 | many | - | TGTGCCAGCAGCCAACGGAATTCACCCCTCCACTTT | CASSQRNSPLHF
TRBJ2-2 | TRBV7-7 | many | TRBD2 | TGTGCCAGCAGCTTAGATGGACTAGCGGCTAACACCGGGGAGCTGTTTTTT | CASSLDGLAANTGELFF
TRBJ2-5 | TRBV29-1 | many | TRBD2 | TGCAGCGTTGAAAGACTAGCGGGAGGGCGGGAGACCCAGTACTTC | CSVERLAGGRETQYF